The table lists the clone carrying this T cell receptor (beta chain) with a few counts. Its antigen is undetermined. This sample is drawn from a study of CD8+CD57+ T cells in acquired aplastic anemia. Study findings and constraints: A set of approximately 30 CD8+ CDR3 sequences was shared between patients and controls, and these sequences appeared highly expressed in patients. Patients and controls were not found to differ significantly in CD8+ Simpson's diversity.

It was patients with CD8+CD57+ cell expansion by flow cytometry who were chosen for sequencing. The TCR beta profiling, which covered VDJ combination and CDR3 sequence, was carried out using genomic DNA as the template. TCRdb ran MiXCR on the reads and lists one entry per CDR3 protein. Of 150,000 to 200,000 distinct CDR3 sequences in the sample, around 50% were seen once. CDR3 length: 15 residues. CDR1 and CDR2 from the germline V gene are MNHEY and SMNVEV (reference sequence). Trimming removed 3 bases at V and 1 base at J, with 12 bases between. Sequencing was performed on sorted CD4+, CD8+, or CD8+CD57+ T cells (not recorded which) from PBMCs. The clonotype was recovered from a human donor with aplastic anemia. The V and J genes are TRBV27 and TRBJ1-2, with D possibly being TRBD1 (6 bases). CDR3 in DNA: TGTGCCAGCAGTTTGCGCAGGGGCCTTAACTATGGCTACACCTTC. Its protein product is CASSLRRGLNYGYTF.